This entry concerns a single T cell receptor beta chain. In its sample, this clone was seen once. Its binding antigen is unknown. No base-level quality is on record; no much larger clone is a single base apart. Libraries were built with the immunoSEQ multiplex PCR assay. The multiplex PCR relied on a mix of 60 forward primers for TCR Vbeta segments and 13 reverse primers for TCR Jbeta segments. The CDR3 region of rearranged TCR beta genes was amplified from genomic DNA by a multiplex PCR assay. The Illumina HiSeq System was used to sequence the amplified TCR beta libraries as 87-base-pair reads. Under the source paper's analysis protocol: A later analysis counted 65 million to 90 million unique TCR beta chains across the 550 to 700 repertoires, and some 11 million of these chains were shared by at least two donors. A nearest-neighbor algorithm error-corrected the raw reads and collapsed the reads into unique sequences, merging closely related sequences to remove PCR and sequencing errors. To assign V, D and J gene segments, CDR3 sequences were aligned to IMGT reference sequences. For a sequence to be retained, a match of at least six nucleotides to both a V gene segment and a J gene segment was required. Rearrangements were classified as productive when the CDR3 lacked stop codons and remained in frame with V and J, and all other rearrangements were classified as non-productive. Following IMGT convention, CDR3 was defined as the stretch from the second conserved V-encoded cysteine up to the conserved J-encoded phenylalanine. The earlier analysis of about 590 of the donors excluded sequences that lacked an unambiguous match to a single V gene segment. An earlier analysis of 450 to 650 of the donors called V segments functional above 56.7% productive rearrangements and segregating when the between-donor standard deviation exceeded 5%. A statistical classification framework was developed to diagnose cytomegalovirus status using the catalog of TCR beta chain sequences. In a later analysis, V and J genes were assigned by comparing TCR nucleotide sequences against IMGT/GENE-DB human TR gene sequences. Using the TCRdist pipeline, a later analysis assigned CDR3 sequences along with most-parsimonious VDJ recombination scenarios. In a later analysis, each TCR beta chain was defined by its CDR3 amino acid sequence together with its V-gene family, and reads lacking a unique V-gene family were excluded. A later analysis removed nearly 600 highly shared, low-generation-probability nucleotide sequences to deal with suspected cross-contamination and a sequencing artifact. In a later analysis, a clonal expansion index for each public chain was calculated from normalized within-repertoire ranks of inferred template counts. In a later analysis, generation probabilities were computed with a VDJ recombination model fitted to out-of-frame rearrangements, and the resulting probabilities were checked against IGoR. A later analysis scored TCR-TCR, TCR-HLA and TCR-CMV co-occurrence with hypergeometric tests, applying a repertoire-size bias correction to TCR pairs. To estimate false discovery rates, a later analysis permuted the HLA or CMV assignments 20 times. In a later analysis, co-occurring TCRs were grouped using DBSCAN, with TCRdist sequence similarity added in when clustering inside HLA-allele-positive subsets. Co-occurrence clustering excluded repertoires with fewer than 30,000 or more than 120,000 public chains, plus five with anomalous nucleotide sharing. TCRdb provides this immuneACCESS table in a form limited to in-frame rearrangements. Some clones are lacking; in checked studies, under half of them reflect an unresolved V gene, and why the rest are absent is not known. That table gives V, J and clone size, and the DNA gave D and trimming. For this sample the table gives about 100,000 clones, of which roughly 77% were detected only once. The ten largest clones represent 3% to 4% of the sample.

The cohort was made up of roughly 670 healthy bone marrow donors. At the time of sampling, all cohort members were nominally healthy, though unrecorded immune exposures were likely present. The donor tested CMV seropositive, placing the donor among the 289 seropositive members of the cohort. A peripheral blood sample was provided by each donor, and peripheral blood mononuclear cells were used for TCR beta sequencing. The Qiagen DNeasy Blood Extraction Kit was used to extract genomic DNA from the blood cell samples. Trimming costs V 3 bases and J 1 base, and their ends lie 11 bases apart. From the germline V gene, CDR1 is SGHRS and CDR2 is YFSETQ. Taken from cysteine to phenylalanine, the CDR3 has 14 residues. Only CDR3 DNA is held: 42 bases, read in frame from base 1. This specimen comes from a study of cytomegalovirus exposure and HLA in healthy donors (dated 2017 in TCRdb). In terms of the full investigation: An earlier analysis of approximately 640 of the donors reported about 290 Gb of sequence data and some 120 million unique TCR beta sequences from 150 million to 200 million T cells. About 300 gigabases of sequencing data and tens of millions of unique TCR sequences were included in an early release covering around 600 HLA-typed donors. Among the roughly 370 genotyped donors, more than 70% belonged to the genetic ancestry cluster associated with self-reported Caucasian donors. The study was designed to test whether signatures of past pathogen exposure could be identified by cataloging public T cell receptors. The study used immunosequencing to profile the T cell repertoires of approximately 650 subjects and linked those repertoires to cytomegalovirus serostatus. A separate validation cohort of approximately 120 different subjects was used in addition to the approximately 640-subject first cohort. The study combined high-throughput TCR immunosequencing, statistical association of individual TCRs with disease status, and machine learning to predict cytomegalovirus infection status. In a later analysis, previously published TCR beta repertoires from 550 to 700 donors were re-analyzed and high-resolution HLA genotyping was added so that TCR occurrence patterns could be studied. The later analysis used no new phenotypic data to find candidate immune exposures, relying instead on TCR beta sequences and their occurrence across donors. An earlier analysis of some 500 of the donors applied high-throughput TCR beta sequencing to assess whether each TCR beta V gene segment acted as functional or pseudogenic. Donor age, sex, ethnicity and CMV serostatus were compiled alongside the repertoire data. A later genetic analysis took genome-wide SNP genotypes for about 65% of the 666 donors and used that subset as a discovery cohort. Every repertoire in the discovery cohort had been generated on one and the same sequencing platform. Class I and class II HLA loci were covered by the typing at four-digit resolution. The number of typed donors differed by locus: about 620-640 for A, B, C, DRB1 and DQB1; 522 for DQA1; 600 to 610 for DPA1; and about 450 for DPB1. About five DR-DQ haplotypes were treated as single units for association and clustering because of strong linkage in the cohort. Across approximately 400 genotyped donors of the cohort, an average of approximately 240,000 unique TCR beta nucleotide sequences per donor were sequenced, and roughly 18% of those sequences were non-productive. Study-level results and caveats: A few of the identified cytomegalovirus-associated TCR beta chains were confirmed in vitro to be specific for cytomegalovirus antigens. A group of highly shared sequence variants was considered likely to be a technical artifact of the sequencing pipeline. Strong co-occurrence of HLA alleles, especially DR and DQ, made assigning TCR associations to individual alleles difficult. Most TCR sequences were observed very rarely across donors, whereas some public TCRs were present in many individuals. A later analysis found that HLA-associated TCR beta chains were more clonally expanded and had lower generation probabilities than equally common non-associated chains. In a later analysis, TCR association rates were found to vary across HLA loci, with the most associated TCRs seen for DRB1 alleles and the fewest for HLA-C alleles. An earlier analysis of approximately 590 of the donors showed that most TCR beta V segments appeared in productive rearrangements either about 90% or about 30% of the time, which broadly matched IMGT annotations. The classifier was reported to diagnose cytomegalovirus status with high specificity and sensitivity in both the original cohort and the validation cohort. Linkage disequilibrium might explain the correlated functional status among segregating V segments, but an unknown experimental factor could not be ruled out. A later analysis associated roughly 17,000 TCR beta sequences with specific HLA alleles at a false discovery rate of 0.05. According to a later analysis, most CMV-associated TCR beta chains appeared to be HLA-restricted, and the HLA associations seemed to be driven largely by CMV exposure. This cohort had only TCR beta chains sequenced, and the lack of alpha or paired-chain data limited which features could be detected. Some IMGT-functional V segments, including TRBV6-2 and TRBV6-3, could not be distinguished by the 87-base-pair reads and were therefore excluded. The earlier analysis of some 560 of the donors excluded roughly 17 rarely observed V segments, including chromosome 9 orphons, because counts were too low. It was suggested by the authors that the approach could potentially be generalized to other disease states and immunological phenotypes. A later analysis reported that several top co-occurrence clusters appeared linked to parvovirus B19, influenza, CMV and Epstein-Barr virus. Because HLA typing was unavailable for some donors at each locus, only the typed subset was used in association tests. A further reported finding was that TCR beta sequences accurately predicted the HLA-A and HLA-B alleles for most subjects in the first cohort. The study gave a list of about 170 TCR beta chains associated with cytomegalovirus. Sequencing depth was assumed to be roughly uniform across donors in the presence/absence analyses, though that assumption may not hold. A later genetic analysis associated a missense DCLRE1C variant with V-gene and J-gene trimming of TCR beta chains, and an independent cohort replicated the association. Compared with the roughly 670-donor mean, donors in an Asian-associated ancestry cluster had fewer N-insertions in productive TCRs, according to a later genetic analysis. Immune exposure information for the cohort was limited to CMV serostatus.

Sequencing input: PBMCs. The receptor comes from a woman aged 50 to 65 in good health and CMV-seropositive. The receptor chain draws on TRBV5-1 and TRBJ2-7, and TRBD2 may be the D gene, going by 5 matching bases. CDR3 sequence: CASSSPGDSYEQYF. Here is the DNA: TGCGCCAGCAGCTCCCCCGGGGATTCCTACGAGCAGTACTTC.